These 6 T cell receptor beta chains were all obtained from the same sample, sequenced in a study of radiotherapy plus CTLA-4 blockade in lung cancer. The method was immunoSEQ multiplex PCR; TCRdb's version includes in-frame clones alone and lacks a portion of them. The sample consists of 78,000 or so clones, around 90% of them appearing once. The sample consisted of peripheral blood, taken from a patient treated with radiotherapy plus ipilimumab. These receptors were obtained from a human donor with non-small cell lung cancer who had stable disease on radiotherapy plus ipilimumab.

This clone showed up just a few times. The chain has TRBV30 and TRBJ1-2; D is uncertain. CDR1 GTSNPN and CDR2 SVGIG come from the germline V gene (reference sequence). V was pared by 0 bases and J by 5 bases, with 7 bases between. The length of the CDR3 is 12 residues. CDR3 residues: CAWSVQGYGYTF. In DNA, the CDR3 is TGTGCCTGGAGTGTACAAGGGTATGGCTACACCTTC.

The chain has TRBV6-5 and TRBJ2-1, with 9 bases fitting TRBD1. The CDR3 sequence is 15 residues long. The ends lost 2 bases at V and 2 bases at J; junction bases unmatched: 1. Germline loops: CDR1 MNHEY, CDR2 SVGAGI. CDR3 loop: CASSYRDRAYNEQFF. As DNA, the CDR3 is TGTGCCAGCAGTTACCGGGACAGGGCCTACAATGAGCAGTTCTTC.

V is TRBV28 and J is TRBJ2-4; no clear D gene. The CDR3 is 16 amino acids. CDR1 is MDHEN, CDR2 SYDVKM, per germline. V shed 5 bases and J shed 0 bases, with 14 bases lying between them. The CDR3 spells CASSPRSGLAKNIQYF. The CDR3, as DNA: TGTGCCAGCAGTCCCCGTTCGGGCCTAGCCAAAAACATTCAGTACTTC.

This clone has just one count. DNA for the CDR3: TGTGCCAGCAGCTTAAAAATGCGGGGGGGGCTCTTAGATACGCAGTATTTT. This gives the protein CASSLKMRGGLLDTQYF. The chain recombines TRBV7-8 with TRBJ2-3, with 9 bases identical to TRBD2. Germline V gene lookup returns CDR1 SGHVS and CDR2 FQNEAQ. The CDR3 totals 17 residues. V lost 2 bases, J lost 5 bases, and 11 bases stayed unmatched.

Details on this clone: This sample includes further DNA sequences coding for the same CDR3. The chain joins TRBV5-1 to TRBJ1-1, with D possibly being TRBD1 (6 bases). The CDR3 runs 14 residues. Trimming cost V 3 bases and J 3 bases, with 12 bases left between them. The germline V gene has CDR1 SGHRS and CDR2 YFSETQ. CDR3 loop: CASSWGQRDTEAFF. The CDR3 DNA is TGCGCCAGCAGCTGGGGACAAAGGGACACTGAAGCTTTCTTT. Supplemented by reference TRBV5-1 and TRBJ1-1, the full variable domain reads KAGVTQTPRYLIKTRGQQVTLSCSPISGHRSVSWYQQTPGQGLQFLFEYFSETQRNKGNFPGRFSGRQFSNSRSEMNVSTLELGDSALYLCASSWGQRDTEAFFGQGTRLTVV.

The chain uses TRBV7-6 and TRBJ2-1; 10 positions match TRBD2. CDR3 size: 18 residues. Germline lookup yields CDR1 SGHVS and CDR2 FNYEAQ. The V segment lost 1 base and the J segment 4 bases; nucleotides outside the gene matches: 10. This CDR3 reads CASSLGLAGASLYNEQFF. DNA for the CDR3: TGTGCCAGCAGCTTAGGGCTAGCGGGGGCCTCACTGTACAATGAGCAGTTCTTC.